Each of the 3 T cell receptor beta chains below was sequenced from the same sample in a study of blood T cell repertoires in COVID-19 (dated by TCRdb to 2019 to 2021). Libraries were prepared through the immunoSEQ multiplex PCR assay. This immuneACCESS table, as held by TCRdb, lists in-frame sequences with V and J called but not all clones. Of the missing ones, under half trace to an unresolved V gene in checked studies; the others have no known cause. This sample gives approximately 160,000 clones in total; roughly 84% of them show up just once. Approximately 6.5% of the sample lies in the top ten. Sequencing input: PBMCs or T cells enriched from blood (not recorded which). These receptors originate from a woman aged 45-60 years who had recovered from COVID-19.

V usage is TRBV5-1 and J usage is TRBJ1-1, with D maybe TRBD1 (6 bases). The CDR3 totals 13 residues. Trimming pared 2 bases from V and 5 bases from J, leaving 10 bases between. From germline, CDR1 is SGHRS and CDR2 YFSETQ. The CDR3 DNA reads TGCGCCAGCAGCTTAATAGGGGGAACTGAAGCTTTCTTT. This encodes CASSLIGGTEAFF.

The chain links TRBV27 to TRBJ1-1, with 7 bases fitting TRBD1. J was trimmed by 6 bases and V by 5 bases; bases with no gene match: 9. This CDR3 has 14 amino acids. Germline V CDR1 and CDR2: MNHEY, SMNVEV (reference sequence). CDR3 DNA sequence: TGTGCCAGCAGTCGTGACAGGGTCTCTCCTGAAGCTTTCTTT. Its protein product is CASSRDRVSPEAFF.

The rearrangement links TRBV6-5 to TRBJ1-1; D is undetermined. The germline gives CDR1 MNHEY, CDR2 SVGAGI. With 4 bases removed from V and 4 bases from J, the gap between germline ends came to 10 bases. This CDR3 has 13 residues. This chain's CDR3 is CASSLRTVTEAFF. The DNA of the CDR3 is TGTGCCAGCAGTTTAAGGACTGTCACTGAAGCTTTCTTT.